These 31 T cell receptor beta chains were sequenced from one sample in a study of beta chain features in type 1 diabetes. Reverse transcription of all isolated RNA meant that expressed TCRB transcripts were sequenced. Some clones are missing from TCRdb's copy, which holds only in-frame ones; the method was immunoSEQ multiplex PCR. The repertoire consists of 150,000 to 200,000 clones, with around 9.7% occurring once and the leading ten covering 0.7%. Their recognized antigens are unknown. General study points: Across all four CD4+ subsets, people with type 1 diabetes showed modestly shorter TCRB CDR3s.

Sequencing was carried out using central memory CD4+ T cells from blood. These receptor sequences come from a woman under 40 with type 1 diabetes.

This clone appeared a few times. V usage is TRBV5-1 and J usage is TRBJ2-1, with 9 bases aligning to TRBD2. Per the germline V gene, CDR1 is SGHRS and CDR2 is YFSETQ. The junction had 12 bases not matched to a gene; V was cut back by 3 bases and J by 8 bases. CDR3 length equals 16 residues. The DNA of the CDR3 is TGCGCCAGCAGCTGGGGCCGAGCGGGAGGTGGGGATGAGCAGTTCTTC. It translates to CASSWGRAGGGDEQFF.

This clone was seen only a few times. J is TRBJ1-1 and V is TRBV4-1; a weak D match, TRBD1 (6 bases). Germline V gene lookup returns CDR1 MGHRA and CDR2 YSYEKL. This CDR3 spans 15 amino acids. V was cut by 1 base and J by 1 base, with 10 bases left in between. The CDR3 loop is CASSQGDRQNTEAFF. DNA of the CDR3: TGCGCCAGCAGCCAAGGAGACAGGCAGAACACTGAAGCTTTCTTT.

This clone came up a few times. This CDR3 reads CAWSGQGADINYGYTF. CDR3 nucleotide sequence: TGTGCCTGGAGTGGACAGGGGGCCGACATTAACTATGGCTACACCTTC. The chain couples TRBV30 to TRBJ1-2; the match to TRBD1 covers 10 bases. Unmatched junction bases numbered 6, after V lost 1 base and J lost 1 base. The CDR3 has 16 amino acids. Germline lookup yields CDR1 GTSNPN and CDR2 SVGIG (reference sequence).

This clone showed up just a few times. The CDR3 DNA sequence: TGTGCCAGCAGCTTAACAGGGGTCAACATTCAGTACTTC. This gives the protein CASSLTGVNIQYF. The V call is TRBV7-9, the J call TRBJ2-4; 7 bases fit TRBD1. Looked up from germline, CDR1 is SEHNR and CDR2 is FQNEAQ (reference sequence). The CDR3 has 13 residues. The J segment lost 7 bases and the V segment lost 2 bases, leaving 2 bases of the junction unmatched.

There are a few counts of this clone. The V and J genes are TRBV30 and TRBJ2-5, with 10 bases aligning to TRBD2. V lost 8 bases and J lost 5; bases outside the gene matches: 8. This CDR3 region has 13 residues. CDR1 is GTSNPN, CDR2 SVGIG, per germline (reference sequence). In nucleotides, the CDR3 is TGTGCCGGACTAGCGGCCCATTCGGAGACCCAGTACTTC. This gives the protein CAGLAAHSETQYF.

This clone was counted only a few times. CDR3 protein: CASSSLTGNTEAFF. CDR3 DNA sequence: TGTGCCAGCAGCTCTCTGACAGGGAATACTGAAGCTTTCTTT. The genes are TRBV7-9 and TRBJ1-1, with 7 bases lining up with TRBD1. With 4 bases clipped from V and 5 bases from J, the junction kept 7 bases outside the gene matches. Germline loops: CDR1 SEHNR, CDR2 FQNEAQ (reference sequence). The CDR3 length is 14 residues.

The table lists this clone with a few counts. The chain links TRBV29-1 to TRBJ2-7; tentatively, D is TRBD2 (5 bases). V dropped 4 bases and J dropped 3 bases, with 16 bases sitting between them. The CDR3 is 14 residues long. The germline V gene encodes CDR1 SQVTM and CDR2 ANQGSEA. This CDR3 reads CSVVGADPSYEQYF. In nucleotides, the CDR3 is TGCAGCGTTGTCGGAGCGGATCCAAGCTACGAGCAGTACTTC.

The table lists this clone with a few counts. CDR3 amino acids: CASSLQGQGGTEAFF. CDR3 bases: TGTGCCAGCAGTTTACAGGGACAGGGTGGGACTGAAGCTTTCTTT. V gene TRBV2 combines with J gene TRBJ1-1; 9 bases map to TRBD1. CDR3 length equals 15 residues. V gave up 5 bases and J gave up 5 bases; unmatched junction bases: 9. Germline V lookup: CDR1 SNHLY, CDR2 FYNNEI.

The rearrangement joins TRBV11-2 to TRBJ2-7; TRBD2 aligns across 11 bases. V gave up 4 bases and J gave up 6 bases; unmatched junction bases: 14. The CDR3 consists of 17 residues. Germline V CDR1 and CDR2: SGHAT, FQNNGV. Written as DNA, the CDR3 is TGTGCCAGCAGCTCAAGAGCTACTAGCGGGAGTAGGGGCGAGCAGTACTTC. Residues: CASSSRATSGSRGEQYF.

This clone appeared a few times. The rearrangement links TRBV6-1 to TRBJ1-2, with 8 bases matching TRBD1. V dropped 7 bases and J dropped 5; count of bases not matched to a gene: 6. CDR3 size: 13 residues. Germline V gene sequence: CDR1 MNHNS, CDR2 SASEGT. The CDR3 loop is CASTSGGLYGYTF. The CDR3 nucleotides read TGTGCCAGCACGTCAGGGGGCTTGTATGGCTACACCTTC.

In this sample, this clone turned up a few times. V is TRBV28 and J is TRBJ1-2, with D hard to call. There are 12 residues in the CDR3. Trimming pared 3 bases from V and 3 bases from J, leaving 5 bases between. Germline values: CDR1 MDHEN, CDR2 SYDVKM. Written as DNA, the CDR3 is TGTGCCAGCAGTTTGGGAGACTATGGCTACACCTTC. Translation: CASSLGDYGYTF.

This clone showed up just a few times. The chain uses TRBV18 and TRBJ2-1, with 7 bases aligning to TRBD1. Germline V gene data show CDR1 as KGHSH and CDR2 as LQKENI. V lost 4 bases, J lost 6 bases, and 3 bases stayed unmatched. This CDR3 contains 13 residues. CDR3 bases: TGTGCCAGCTCACAGGGACAGAGCAATGAGCAGTTCTTC. Translating it yields CASSQGQSNEQFF.

V and J are TRBV9 and TRBJ2-2; the match to TRBD2 covers 9 bases. Germline V gives CDR1 SGDLS, CDR2 YYNGEE. The ends lost 0 bases at V and 4 bases at J; junction bases unmatched: 7. The CDR3 length is 17 residues. CDR3 loop: CASSVALAGVGTGELFF. The CDR3 DNA sequence: TGTGCCAGCAGCGTAGCCTTAGCGGGAGTGGGCACCGGGGAGCTGTTTTTT.

This clone occurred a few times. The rearrangement joins TRBV30 to TRBJ2-5, with TRBD2 identical over 12 bases. Germline assignment: CDR1 GTSNPN and CDR2 SVGIG (reference sequence). Losses at the gene ends were 4 bases for V and 5 bases for J; bases not matched to a gene: 8. The length of the CDR3 is 15 residues. In DNA form, the CDR3 reads TGTGCCTGGACGCTAGCGGGAGGGCTACGGGAGACCCAGTACTTC. It is translated as CAWTLAGGLRETQYF.

J is TRBJ2-7 and V is TRBV6-6, with 8 bases lining up with TRBD1. The CDR3 is made up of 11 amino acids. Germline CDR1 reads MNHNY; CDR2 reads SVGAGI (reference sequence). V lost 5 bases, J lost 13 bases, and 7 bases stayed unmatched. The CDR3 region has the DNA TGTGCCAGCAGTGCGGGACAGGTGGTCTACTTC. Its protein product is CASSAGQVVYF.

This clone was observed a few times. J is TRBJ2-4 and V is TRBV10-3; 9 nucleotides line up with TRBD2. J lost 8 bases, V lost 3 bases, and 8 bases had no gene match. Looked up from germline, CDR1 is ENHRY and CDR2 is SYGVKD. The length of the CDR3 is 15 residues. The CDR3 loop is CAISERAGGTDIQYF. CDR3 nucleotides: TGTGCCATCAGTGAACGGGCGGGAGGGACGGACATTCAGTACTTC.

This clone has only a few counts. The CDR3 is CSVGDMGYGYTF. The CDR3 DNA sequence: TGCAGCGTTGGGGACATGGGCTATGGCTACACCTTC. The V call is TRBV29-1, the J call TRBJ1-2, with D perhaps TRBD1 (6 bases). Trimming left V 4 bases short and J 4 bases short, with 10 bases between. This CDR3 is built from 12 residues. Germline CDR1 reads SQVTM; CDR2 reads ANQGSEA.

J is TRBJ1-1 and V is TRBV5-8, with unresolved D. The germline V gene encodes CDR1 SGHTS and CDR2 YDEGEE. The length of the CDR3 is 13 residues. The ends were cut back, 2 bases at V and 0 bases at J, with 5 bases in the middle. The DNA for the CDR3 is TGTGCCAGCAGCTTTAAAATGAACACTGAAGCTTTCTTT. Translation gives CASSFKMNTEAFF.

The CDR3 sequence: CSAWDRKAFF. CDR3 nucleotide sequence: TGCAGTGCGTGGGACAGGAAAGCTTTCTTT. V and J are TRBV20-1 and TRBJ1-1, with 8 bases fitting TRBD1. The CDR3 consists of 10 residues. CDR1 and CDR2 (germline): DFQATT, SNEGSKA (reference sequence). The ends lost 6 bases at V and 9 bases at J; junction bases unmatched: 3.

The rearrangement joins TRBV7-9 to TRBJ2-3; possible D gene TRBD2, 5 bases. V lost 11 bases, J lost 4 bases, and 13 bases lay in between. The length of the CDR3 is 12 residues. The germline V gene has CDR1 SEHNR and CDR2 FQNEAQ (reference sequence). The DNA for the CDR3 is TGTGCCGGAGCTAGCCGCGCAGATACGCAGTATTTT. Translating it yields CAGASRADTQYF.

The V gene is TRBV19, the J gene TRBJ2-1; 8 bases map to TRBD2. This CDR3 has 15 amino acids. After removal of 7 bases from V and 5 bases from J, the junction contained 10 bases not matched to a gene. Per the germline V gene, CDR1 is LNHDA and CDR2 is SQIVND (reference sequence). The CDR3 spells CASTPLGLGDNEQFF. Written as DNA, the CDR3 is TGTGCCAGTACTCCCCTGGGACTAGGAGACAATGAGCAGTTCTTC.

This clone appeared a few times. This chain joins TRBV4-2 and TRBJ1-2; 7 bases fit TRBD1. J was trimmed by 8 bases and V by 1 base; bases with no gene match: 10. Germline values: CDR1 LGHNA, CDR2 YNFKEQ. The CDR3 sequence is 15 residues long. In nucleotides, the CDR3 is TGTGCCAGCAGCCAAGCCCTAACAGGGGCGGGAGGCTACACCTTC. Translated, it gives CASSQALTGAGGYTF.

The chain has TRBV19 and TRBJ1-2, with a weak D call TRBD1 (6 bases). The V end lost 7 bases, the J end lost 6 bases, and 15 bases lay between the germline ends. The CDR3 is made up of 13 amino acids. CDR1 and CDR2 from the germline V gene are LNHDA and SQIVND (reference sequence). CDR3 sequence (DNA): TGTGCCAGTAAAGACAGGATAAGAGATGGCTACACCTTC. It is translated as CASKDRIRDGYTF.

The chain employs TRBV7-2 and TRBJ2-1; TRBD2 aligns across 12 bases. Germline V gene sequence: CDR1 SGHTA, CDR2 FQGNSA. This CDR3 has 17 amino acids. Trimming cost V 0 bases and J 7 bases; bases outside gene matches: 7. Written as DNA, the CDR3 is TGTGCCAGCAGCTTAGCATTCGCACTAGCGGGAGGTAATGAGCAGTTCTTC. This gives the protein CASSLAFALAGGNEQFF.

The V call is TRBV11-2, the J call TRBJ2-3, with D possibly TRBD2 on 5 matching bases. This CDR3 has 15 residues. Germline V gene sequence: CDR1 SGHAT, CDR2 FQNNGV. Deletions cut 4 bases from V and 1 base from J, with 12 bases between. The chain's CDR3 is CASSSWGVGTDTQYF. Here the CDR3 DNA reads TGTGCCAGCAGCTCCTGGGGAGTGGGCACAGATACGCAGTATTTT.

The V gene is TRBV2, the J gene TRBJ2-2; TRBD2 matches at 7 bases. There are 15 residues in the CDR3. Germline V gene lookup returns CDR1 SNHLY and CDR2 FYNNEI. Germline trimming cut 5 bases from V and 5 bases from J; bases unmatched to any gene: 8. Written as DNA, the CDR3 is TGTGCCAGCAGTCCCACAGCGGGAACGACCGGGGAGCTGTTTTTT. Protein: CASSPTAGTTGELFF.

V usage is TRBV28 and J usage is TRBJ2-2; a weak D match, TRBD2 (6 bases). Germline CDR1 MDHEN, CDR2 SYDVKM. This CDR3 has 16 residues. Trimming cost V 2 bases and J 3 bases, with 13 bases left between them. CDR3 residues: CASSLIAGSHTGELFF. CDR3 DNA sequence: TGTGCCAGCAGTTTAATCGCGGGGTCCCACACCGGGGAGCTGTTTTTT.

The chain is built from TRBV6-6 and TRBJ2-1, with D perhaps TRBD2 (7 bases). V shed 2 bases and J shed 9 bases, with 14 bases lying between them. The CDR3 runs to 14 residues. Germline V lookup: CDR1 MNHNY, CDR2 SVGAGI (reference sequence). CDR3 sequence: CASSYEGGIAEQFF. The DNA for the CDR3 is TGTGCCAGCAGTTACGAGGGGGGGATTGCTGAGCAGTTCTTC.

In its sample, this clone was seen a few times. The chain links TRBV9 to TRBJ2-3; 10 nucleotides agree with TRBD2. The CDR3 is 16 amino acids. The V segment lost 2 bases and the J segment 2 bases; nucleotides outside the gene matches: 5. Germline V CDR1 and CDR2: SGDLS, YYNGEE. CDR3 loop: CASSVELAGPTDTQYF. CDR3 bases: TGTGCCAGCAGCGTCGAACTAGCGGGACCCACAGATACGCAGTATTTT.

The CDR3 region is CASIGRDGPTYEQYF. The CDR3 DNA reads TGTGCCAGCATAGGGAGGGACGGACCTACCTACGAGCAGTACTTC. The chain recombines TRBV2 with TRBJ2-7, with 7 bases fitting TRBD2. Germline CDR1 is SNHLY and CDR2 is FYNNEI. The CDR3 totals 15 residues. The junction had 11 bases not matched to a gene; V was cut back by 7 bases and J by 2 bases.

This chain joins TRBV28 and TRBJ1-4; D is perhaps TRBD1 (5 bases). V lost 6 bases, J lost 4 bases, and 15 bases lay in between. Germline V gene data show CDR1 as MDHEN and CDR2 as SYDVKM. The CDR3 consists of 15 residues. CDR3 loop: CASSPPTVLNEKLFF. CDR3 bases: TGTGCCAGCAGCCCCCCGACAGTCCTTAATGAAAAACTGTTTTTT.